Listed below are T cell receptor beta chains from one sample, sequenced in a study of blood T cell repertoires in COVID-19. Assay used: immunoSEQ multiplex PCR; TCRdb lists only in-frame clones, some missing. The data show about 210,000 clones, around 80% seen once. Sequenced input: peripheral blood. All receptors derive from a middle-aged woman with acute or convalescent COVID-19. CDR3s include the opening cysteine and the closing phenylalanine or tryptophan. The D gene is left open where the match is weak. The size of a clone is reported for some rows only, either as once, few or many, or as a class for expanded clones.

v_call	d_call	clone_size	j_call	cdr3_nt	cdr3_aa
TRBV19	.	.	TRBJ2-3	TGTGCCAGTAGGACGGGGGGCACAGATACGCAGTATTTT	CASRTGGTDTQYF
TRBV29-1	.	once	TRBJ2-1	TGCAGCGTTGATCCACCCGGCGACTATCGGCAGTTCTTC	CSVDPPGDYRQFF
TRBV7-2	TRBD1	once	TRBJ2-7	TGTGCCAGCAGCTTACACGGACAGGGGGTCTACGAGCAGTACTTC	CASSLHGQGVYEQYF
TRBV6-1	.	.	TRBJ1-6	TGTGCCAGCAGTGTCGCGAAGAGCTCCTATAATTCACCCCTCCACTTT	CASSVAKSSYNSPLHF
TRBV11-2	TRBD1	.	TRBJ1-1	TGTGCCAGCAGCTTACTCACAGGGGGATATACTGAAGCTTTCTTT	CASSLLTGGYTEAFF
TRBV6-4	TRBD2	.	TRBJ2-3	TGTGCCAGCAGTGAGGTAGCGGGATCGGCAGATACGCAGTATTTT	CASSEVAGSADTQYF
TRBV5-5	.	.	TRBJ1-1	TGTGCCAGCAGCTTAGAGGGCCTCACTGAAGCTTTCTTT	CASSLEGLTEAFF
TRBV27	TRBD2	.	TRBJ2-3	TGTGCCAGCACTTTTAGCGGGAGAGATACAGATACGCAGTATTTT	CASTFSGRDTDTQYF
TRBV7-9	TRBD1	.	TRBJ2-5	TGTGCCAGCAGCCGGGACAGGGGGTTTCAAGAGACCCAGTACTTC	CASSRDRGFQETQYF
TRBV3-1/TRBV3-2	TRBD1	.	TRBJ2-7	TGTGCCAGCAGCTCCGGGACAGGGGCCTACGAGCAGTACTTC	CASSSGTGAYEQYF
TRBV5-5	TRBD1	many	TRBJ2-7	TGTGCCAGCAGCCACCTGACAGGGAACGAGCAGTACTTC	CASSHLTGNEQYF
TRBV7-9	.	.	TRBJ2-2	TGTGCCAGCATCCACAGGGCTGGAGTCGCCGGGGAGCTGTTTTTT	CASIHRAGVAGELFF
TRBV7-9	TRBD2	.	TRBJ2-7	TGTGCCAGCAGCTTGGGAGCGGGAGGCCACTACGAGCAGTACTTC	CASSLGAGGHYEQYF
TRBV6-5	TRBD1	.	TRBJ2-2	TGTGCCAGCAAAAAAGGGACAGAGAACACCGGGGAGCTGTTTTTT	CASKKGTENTGELFF
TRBV24-1	TRBD2	.	TRBJ2-2	TGTGCCACCAGTGATACCGGGACTAGCGGGACCCCGAACACCGGGGAGCTGTTTTTT	CATSDTGTSGTPNTGELFF
TRBV4-1	.	once	TRBJ2-3	TGCGCCAGCAGCCAAGATTCAACTATCACAGATACGCAGTATTTT	CASSQDSTITDTQYF
TRBV18	TRBD2	.	TRBJ2-1	TGTGCCAGCTCACCACCGGGGATAATAAGCGGGAGGTCCTACAATGAGCAGTTCTTC	CASSPPGIISGRSYNEQFF
TRBV2	.	few	TRBJ1-5	TGTGCCAGCAGTGGACAGCTCAATAGCAATCAGCCCCAGCATTTT	CASSGQLNSNQPQHF
TRBV10-3	TRBD1	.	TRBJ1-5	TGTGCCATCAGTGAGGGACAGGGGGGCAATCAGCCCCAGCATTTT	CAISEGQGGNQPQHF
TRBV12-3/TRBV12-4	TRBD2	.	TRBJ2-7	TGTGCCAGCAGCCTAGCGGGAGACTACGAGCAGTACTTC	CASSLAGDYEQYF
TRBV5-8	.	.	TRBJ1-4	TGTGCCAGCAGCCTCGCCGGTGAAAAACTGTTTTTT	CASSLAGEKLFF
TRBV19	TRBD1	.	TRBJ1-1	TGTGCCAGTAGTGGGACAGCCTTCAACACTGAAGCTTTCTTT	CASSGTAFNTEAFF
TRBV6-2/TRBV6-3	TRBD2	once	TRBJ2-7	TGTGCCAGCAGTTTGCGGGAGGTACGGGACGAGCAGTACTTC	CASSLREVRDEQYF
TRBV24-1	.	.	TRBJ2-2	TGTGCCACCAGCCCTCGGGGCGGGGAGCTGTTTTTT	CATSPRGGELFF
TRBV19	.	.	TRBJ2-7	TGTGCCAGTAGTATCCGGGAAGCCTACGAGCAGTACTTC	CASSIREAYEQYF
TRBV5-1	TRBD1	.	TRBJ1-1	TGCGCCAGCAGCCGGGCCCGGGACAGGGTAGACACTGAAGCTTTCTTT	CASSRARDRVDTEAFF
TRBV19	.	.	TRBJ2-5	TGTGCCAGTAGTCATGCGAGGGCCCAAGAGACCCAGTACTTC	CASSHARAQETQYF
TRBV7-9	TRBD1	.	TRBJ2-3	TGTGCCAGCAGCCGACAGGGGCAAGCAGATACGCAGTATTTT	CASSRQGQADTQYF
TRBV5-6	TRBD1	.	TRBJ1-6	TGTGCCAGCAGCTTGGTGACAGGGGGTTCACCCCTCCACTTT	CASSLVTGGSPLHF
TRBV6-5	TRBD1	once	TRBJ1-2	TGTGCCAGCAGTTACCGGGAGGGAGGGGGCAGCTATGGCTACACCTTC	CASSYREGGGSYGYTF
TRBV28	TRBD2	.	TRBJ2-7	TGTGCCAGCAGTCCCGGCGGGGGGACCTACGAGCAGTACTTC	CASSPGGGTYEQYF
TRBV4-1	TRBD1	.	TRBJ1-1	TGCGCCAGCAGCCAAGAAGGCGGGATTATCGGGACAGGAGAAGCTTTCTTT	CASSQEGGIIGTGEAFF
TRBV6-1	.	.	TRBJ1-5	TGTGCCAGCAGTGAAGAAACGGGCGGGGATCAGCCCCAGCATTTT	CASSEETGGDQPQHF
TRBV20-1	.	.	TRBJ1-2	TGCAGTGCTCCTCACTCATATGGCTACACCTTC	CSAPHSYGYTF
TRBV6-1	.	.	TRBJ1-6	TGTGCCAGCAGTGAAGTGGGGCCCAGGTCCTATAATTCACCCCTCCACTTT	CASSEVGPRSYNSPLHF
TRBV6-5	.	.	TRBJ1-1	TGTGCCAGCAGGTGGGGGGGCAACACTGAAGCTTTCTTT	CASRWGGNTEAFF